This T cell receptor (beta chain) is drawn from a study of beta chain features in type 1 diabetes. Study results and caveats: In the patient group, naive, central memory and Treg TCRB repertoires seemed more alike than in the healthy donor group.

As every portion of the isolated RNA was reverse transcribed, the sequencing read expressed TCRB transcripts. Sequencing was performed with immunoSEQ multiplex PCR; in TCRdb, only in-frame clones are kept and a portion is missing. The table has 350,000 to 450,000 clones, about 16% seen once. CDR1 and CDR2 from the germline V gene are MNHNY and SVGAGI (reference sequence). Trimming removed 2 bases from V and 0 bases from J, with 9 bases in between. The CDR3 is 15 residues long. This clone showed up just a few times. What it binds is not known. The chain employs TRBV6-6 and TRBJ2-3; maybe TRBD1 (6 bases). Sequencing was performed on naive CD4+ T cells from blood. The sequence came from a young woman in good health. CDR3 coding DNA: TGTGCCAGCAGTTACGGGGGCGGGAGCACAGATACGCAGTATTTT. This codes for CASSYGGGSTDTQYF.